This T cell receptor (beta chain) emerged from a study of naive and memory T cell subsets. CDR1 and CDR2 from the germline V gene are SGHVS and FQNEAQ. CDR3 length equals 15 residues. An equimolar mix of two oligonucleotides served as the beta constant-region primer for TRBC1 and TRBC2. One entry per CDR3 protein, called by TCRdb with MiXCR from the UMI-ligation and nested PCR reads. The sample lists approximately 82,000 distinct CDR3 sequences; 7% to 7.5% were seen once. In the case of this clonotype: The junction departs from germline at one end; a sequencing error may be responsible.

V gene TRBV7-8 combines with J gene TRBJ1-1, with D perhaps matching TRBD1 (5 bases). Sequenced input: central memory CD4+ T cells from blood. The receptor was isolated from a human donor in good health. DNA of the CDR3: TGTGCCAGCAGCTCCCGGACACCCATGAACTCTGAAGCTTTCTTT. This gives the protein CASSSRTPMNSEAFF.